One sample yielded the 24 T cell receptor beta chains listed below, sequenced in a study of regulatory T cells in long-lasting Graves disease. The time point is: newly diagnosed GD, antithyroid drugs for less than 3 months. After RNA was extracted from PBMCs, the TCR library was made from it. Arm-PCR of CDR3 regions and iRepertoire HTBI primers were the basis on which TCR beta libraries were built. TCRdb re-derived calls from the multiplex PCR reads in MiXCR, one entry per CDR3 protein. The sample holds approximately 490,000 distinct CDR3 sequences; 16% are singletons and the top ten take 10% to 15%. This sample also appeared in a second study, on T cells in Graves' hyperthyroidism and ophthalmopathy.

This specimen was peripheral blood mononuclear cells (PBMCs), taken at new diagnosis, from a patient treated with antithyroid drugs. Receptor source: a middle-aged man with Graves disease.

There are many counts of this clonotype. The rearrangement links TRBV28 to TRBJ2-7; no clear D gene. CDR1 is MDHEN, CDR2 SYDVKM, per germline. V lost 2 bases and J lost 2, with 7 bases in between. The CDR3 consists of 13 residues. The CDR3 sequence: CASSLANPYEQYF. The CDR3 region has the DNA TGTGCCAGCAGTTTAGCCAACCCCTACGAGCAGTACTTC.

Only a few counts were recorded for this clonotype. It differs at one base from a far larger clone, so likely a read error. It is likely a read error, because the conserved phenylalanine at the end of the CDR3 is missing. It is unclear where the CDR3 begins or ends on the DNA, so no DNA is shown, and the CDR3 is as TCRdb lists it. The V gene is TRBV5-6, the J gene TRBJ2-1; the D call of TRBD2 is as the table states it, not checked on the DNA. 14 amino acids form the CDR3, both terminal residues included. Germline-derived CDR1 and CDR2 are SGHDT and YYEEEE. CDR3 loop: CASSLPSGSDTQYL.

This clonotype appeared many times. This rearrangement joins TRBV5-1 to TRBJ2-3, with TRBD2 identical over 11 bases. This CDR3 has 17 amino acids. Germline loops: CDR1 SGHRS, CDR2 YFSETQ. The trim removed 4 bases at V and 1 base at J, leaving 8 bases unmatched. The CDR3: CASSPEPGLAGTDTQYF. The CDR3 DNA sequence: TGCGCCAGCAGCCCAGAACCGGGACTAGCGGGCACAGATACGCAGTATTTT. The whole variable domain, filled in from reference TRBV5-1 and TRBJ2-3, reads KAGVTQTPRYLIKTRGQQVTLSCSPISGHRSVSWYQQTPGQGLQFLFEYFSETQRNKGNFPGRFSGRQFSNSRSEMNVSTLELGDSALYLCASSPEPGLAGTDTQYFGPGTRLTVL.

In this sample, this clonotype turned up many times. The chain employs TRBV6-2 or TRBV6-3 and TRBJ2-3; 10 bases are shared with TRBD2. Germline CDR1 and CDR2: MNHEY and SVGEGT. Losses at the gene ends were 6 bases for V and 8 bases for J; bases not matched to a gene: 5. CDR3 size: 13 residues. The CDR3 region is CASSGLAATTQYF. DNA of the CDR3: TGTGCCAGCAGCGGACTAGCGGCGACTACGCAGTATTTT.

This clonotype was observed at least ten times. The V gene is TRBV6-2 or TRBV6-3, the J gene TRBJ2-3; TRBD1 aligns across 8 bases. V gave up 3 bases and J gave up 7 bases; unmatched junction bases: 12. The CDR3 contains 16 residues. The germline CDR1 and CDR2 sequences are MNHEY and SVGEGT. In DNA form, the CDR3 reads TGTGCCAGCAGTTATAGGGGCGGACAGGGTTCAAATACGCAGTATTTT. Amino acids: CASSYRGGQGSNTQYF.

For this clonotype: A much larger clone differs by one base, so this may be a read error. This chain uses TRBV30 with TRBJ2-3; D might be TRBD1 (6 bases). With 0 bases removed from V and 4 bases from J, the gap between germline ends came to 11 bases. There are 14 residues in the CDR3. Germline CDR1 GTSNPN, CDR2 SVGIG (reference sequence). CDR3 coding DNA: TGTGCCTGGAGTGTTCTTGGGGGCCCAGATACGCAGTATTTT. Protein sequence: CAWSVLGGPDTQYF.

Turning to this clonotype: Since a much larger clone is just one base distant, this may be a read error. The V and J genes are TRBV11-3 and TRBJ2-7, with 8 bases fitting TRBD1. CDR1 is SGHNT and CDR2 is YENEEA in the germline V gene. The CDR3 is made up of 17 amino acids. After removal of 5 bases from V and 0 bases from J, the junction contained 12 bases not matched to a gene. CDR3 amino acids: CASSANLDRATSYEQYF. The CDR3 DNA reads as TGTGCCAGCAGCGCCAATCTGGACAGGGCGACCTCCTACGAGCAGTACTTC.

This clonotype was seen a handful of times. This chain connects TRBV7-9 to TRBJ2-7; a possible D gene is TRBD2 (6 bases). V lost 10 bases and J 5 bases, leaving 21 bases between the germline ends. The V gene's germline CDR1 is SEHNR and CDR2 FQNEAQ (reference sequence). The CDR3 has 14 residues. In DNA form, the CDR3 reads TGTGCCACGCACCCCCCCGCAGGGAGGAACGAGCAGTACTTC. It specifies CATHPPAGRNEQYF.

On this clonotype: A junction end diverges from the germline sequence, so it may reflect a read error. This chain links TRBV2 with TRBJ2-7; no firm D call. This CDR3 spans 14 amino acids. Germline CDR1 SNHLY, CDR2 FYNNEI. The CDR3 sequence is CASSQGPITYEQYF. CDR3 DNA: TGCGCCAGCAGCCAAGGGCCGATCACCTACGAGCAGTACTTC.

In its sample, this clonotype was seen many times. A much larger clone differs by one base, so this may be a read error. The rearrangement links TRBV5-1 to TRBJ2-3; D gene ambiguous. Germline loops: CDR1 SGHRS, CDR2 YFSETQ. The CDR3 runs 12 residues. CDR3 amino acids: CASSLWSDTQYF. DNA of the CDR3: TGTGCCAGCAGCTTATGGTCAGATACGCAGTATTTT.

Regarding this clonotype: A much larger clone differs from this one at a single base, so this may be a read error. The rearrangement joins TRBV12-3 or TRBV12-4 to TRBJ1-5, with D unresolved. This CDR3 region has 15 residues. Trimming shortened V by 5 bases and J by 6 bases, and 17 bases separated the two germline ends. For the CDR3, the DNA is TGTGCCAGCAGTCACGGCGGACTGATGGGTCAGCCCCAGCATTTT. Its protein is CASSHGGLMGQPQHF.

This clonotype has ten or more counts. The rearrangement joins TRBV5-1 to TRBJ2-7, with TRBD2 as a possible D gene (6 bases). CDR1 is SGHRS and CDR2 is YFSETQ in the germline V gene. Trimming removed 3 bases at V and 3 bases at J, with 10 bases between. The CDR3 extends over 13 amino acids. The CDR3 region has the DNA TGCGCCAGCAGCTCTGGCGGGAACTACGAGCAGTACTTC. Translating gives CASSSGGNYEQYF.

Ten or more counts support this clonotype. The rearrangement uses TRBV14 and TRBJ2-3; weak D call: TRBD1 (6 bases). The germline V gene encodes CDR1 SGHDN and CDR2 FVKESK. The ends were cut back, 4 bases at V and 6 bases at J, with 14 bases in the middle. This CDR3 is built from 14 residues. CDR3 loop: CASSRRGSGDTQYF. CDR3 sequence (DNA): TGTGCCAGCAGCCGCAGGGGCTCAGGGGATACGCAGTATTTT.

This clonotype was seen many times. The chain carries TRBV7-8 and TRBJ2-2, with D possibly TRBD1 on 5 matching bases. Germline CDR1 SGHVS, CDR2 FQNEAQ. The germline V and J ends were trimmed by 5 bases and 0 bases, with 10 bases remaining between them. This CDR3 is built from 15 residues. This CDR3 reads CASSIPTANTGELFF. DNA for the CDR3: TGTGCCAGCAGCATCCCGACAGCGAACACCGGGGAGCTGTTTTTT. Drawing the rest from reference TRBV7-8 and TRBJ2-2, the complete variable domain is GAGVSQSPRYKVAKRGQDVALRCDPISGHVSLFWYQQALGQGPEFLTYFQNEAQLDKSGLPSDRFFAERPEGSVSTLKIQRTQQEDSAVYLCASSIPTANTGELFFGEGSRLTVL.

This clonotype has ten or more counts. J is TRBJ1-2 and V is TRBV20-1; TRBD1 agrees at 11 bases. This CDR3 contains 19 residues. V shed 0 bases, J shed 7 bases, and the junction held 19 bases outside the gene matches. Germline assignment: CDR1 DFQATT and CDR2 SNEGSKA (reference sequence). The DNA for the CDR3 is TGCAGTGCTAGAGAGGGTACGTTTCCTGCGGACAGGGGGCGAAGTGGCTACACCTTC. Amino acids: CSAREGTFPADRGRSGYTF.

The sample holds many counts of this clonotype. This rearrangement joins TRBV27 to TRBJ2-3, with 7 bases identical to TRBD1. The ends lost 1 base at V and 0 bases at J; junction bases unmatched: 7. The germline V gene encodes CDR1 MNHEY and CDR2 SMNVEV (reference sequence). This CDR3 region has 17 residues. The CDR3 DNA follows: TGTGCCAGCAGTTTATTGGGGGTACAGGGGAGCACAGATACGCAGTATTTT. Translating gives CASSLLGVQGSTDTQYF.

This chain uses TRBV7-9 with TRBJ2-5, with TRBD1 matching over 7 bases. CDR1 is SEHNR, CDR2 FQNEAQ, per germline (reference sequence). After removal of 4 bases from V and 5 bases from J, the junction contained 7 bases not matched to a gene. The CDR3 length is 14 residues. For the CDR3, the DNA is TGTGCCAGCAGCTCCCTGGGACAGAGCGAGACCCAGTACTTC. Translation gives CASSSLGQSETQYF.

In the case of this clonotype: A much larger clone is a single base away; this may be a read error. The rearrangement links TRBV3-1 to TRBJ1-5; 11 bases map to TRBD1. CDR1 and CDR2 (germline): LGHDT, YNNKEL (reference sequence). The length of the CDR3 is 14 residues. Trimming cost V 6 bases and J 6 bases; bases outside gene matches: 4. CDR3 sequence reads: CASRQGQGGQPQHF. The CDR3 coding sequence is TGTGCCAGCAGGCAGGGACAGGGGGGTCAGCCCCAGCATTTT.

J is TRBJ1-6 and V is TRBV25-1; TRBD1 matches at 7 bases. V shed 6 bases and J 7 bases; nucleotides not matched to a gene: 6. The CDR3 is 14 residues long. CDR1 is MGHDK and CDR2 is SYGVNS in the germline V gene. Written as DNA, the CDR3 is TGTGCCAGCAGAGAACAGGGGAGCAATTCACCCCTCCACTTT. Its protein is CASREQGSNSPLHF. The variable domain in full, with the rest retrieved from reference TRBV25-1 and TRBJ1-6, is EADIYQTPRYLVIGTGKKITLECSQTMGHDKMYWYQQDPGMELHLIHYSYGVNSTEKGDLSSESTVSRIRTEHFPLTLESARPSHTSQYLCASREQGSNSPLHFGNGTRLTVT.

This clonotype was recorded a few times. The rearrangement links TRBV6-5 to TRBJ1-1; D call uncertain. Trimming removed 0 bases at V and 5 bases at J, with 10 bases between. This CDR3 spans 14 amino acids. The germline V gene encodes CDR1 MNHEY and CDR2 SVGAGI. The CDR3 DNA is TGTGCCAGCAGTTACTCACAAATCGGGACTGAAGCTTTCTTT. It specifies CASSYSQIGTEAFF.

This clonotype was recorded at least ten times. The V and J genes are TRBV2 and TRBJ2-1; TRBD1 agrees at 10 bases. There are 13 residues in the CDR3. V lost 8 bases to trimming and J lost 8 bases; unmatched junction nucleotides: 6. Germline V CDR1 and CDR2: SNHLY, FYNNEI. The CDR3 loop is CASGGGTGDEQFF. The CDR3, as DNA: TGTGCCAGCGGTGGGGGGACAGGGGATGAGCAGTTCTTC.

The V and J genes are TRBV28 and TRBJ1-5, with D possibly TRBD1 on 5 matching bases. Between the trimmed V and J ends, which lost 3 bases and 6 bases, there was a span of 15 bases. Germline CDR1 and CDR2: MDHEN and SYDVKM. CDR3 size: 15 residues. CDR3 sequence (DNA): TGTGCCAGCAGTTTTATGATACAGGTTGGTCAGCCCCAGCATTTT. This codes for CASSFMIQVGQPQHF.

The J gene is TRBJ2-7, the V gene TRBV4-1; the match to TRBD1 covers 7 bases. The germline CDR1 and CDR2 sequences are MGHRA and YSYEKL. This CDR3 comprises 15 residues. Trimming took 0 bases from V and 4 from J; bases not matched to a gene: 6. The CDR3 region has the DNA TGCGCCAGCAGCCAAGATCGGACAGGTTATTACGAGCAGTACTTC. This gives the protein CASSQDRTGYYEQYF.

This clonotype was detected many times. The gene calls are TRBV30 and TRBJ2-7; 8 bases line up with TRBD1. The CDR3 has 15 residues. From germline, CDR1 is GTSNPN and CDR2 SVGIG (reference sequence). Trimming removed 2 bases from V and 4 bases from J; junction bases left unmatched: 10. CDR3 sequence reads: CAWSPRTGIEYEQYF. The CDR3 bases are TGTGCCTGGAGTCCTCGGACAGGGATTGAATACGAGCAGTACTTC.